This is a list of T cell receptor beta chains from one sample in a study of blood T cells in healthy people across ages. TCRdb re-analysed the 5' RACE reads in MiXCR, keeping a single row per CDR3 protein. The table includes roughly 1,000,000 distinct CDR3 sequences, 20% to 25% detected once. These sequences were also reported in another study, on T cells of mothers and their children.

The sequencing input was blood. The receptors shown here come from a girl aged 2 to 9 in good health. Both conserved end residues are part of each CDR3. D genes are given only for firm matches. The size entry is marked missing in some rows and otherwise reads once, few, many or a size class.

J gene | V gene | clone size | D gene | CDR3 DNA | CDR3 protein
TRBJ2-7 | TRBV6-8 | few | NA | TGTGCCAGCAGTTACTCGATGGGCTTGCGCGAGCAGTACTTC | CASSYSMGLREQYF
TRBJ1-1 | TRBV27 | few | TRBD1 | TGTGCCAGCATGACAGGGGTGAAGACTGAAGCTTTCTTT | CASMTGVKTEAFF
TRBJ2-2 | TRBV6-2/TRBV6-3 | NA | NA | TGTGCCAGCAGTCCAGGGGCCAGGGCCGCCGGGGAGCTGTTTTTT | CASSPGARAAGELFF
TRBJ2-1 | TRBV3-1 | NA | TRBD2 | TGTGCCACCTCCGGGACTAGCGGGACCTACAATGAGCAGTTCTTC | CATSGTSGTYNEQFF
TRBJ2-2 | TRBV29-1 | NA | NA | TGCAGCGTGGGGGGGGCAAACACCGGGGAGCTGTTTTTT | CSVGGANTGELFF
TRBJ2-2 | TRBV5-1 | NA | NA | TGCGCCAGCAGCTCCGTAAGCCCCTTTTCGAGCACCGGGGAGCTGTTTTTT | CASSSVSPFSSTGELFF
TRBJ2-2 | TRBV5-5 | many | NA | TGTGCCAGCAGCTTAGGGACGACCGGGGAGCTGTTTTTT | CASSLGTTGELFF
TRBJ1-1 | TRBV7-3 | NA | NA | TGTGCCAGCAGCTTAACGTCAGGGGCGGGCACTGAAGCTTTCTTT | CASSLTSGAGTEAFF
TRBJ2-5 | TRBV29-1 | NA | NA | TGCAGCGGACAGCCGCTGTACCAAGAGACCCAGTACTTC | CSGQPLYQETQYF
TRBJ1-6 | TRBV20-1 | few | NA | TGCAGTGCTAGCCTCGACCGGGACAAGTCAACCTATAATTCACCCCTCCACTTT | CSASLDRDKSTYNSPLHF
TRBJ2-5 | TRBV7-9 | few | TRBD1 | TGTGCCAGCAGCTTAGCGGGACAGGGAATTGAGACCCAGTACTTC | CASSLAGQGIETQYF
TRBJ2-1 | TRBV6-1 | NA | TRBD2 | TGTGCCAGCAGTGAATGGCGGGAGAGGTACAATGAGCAGTTCTTC | CASSEWRERYNEQFF
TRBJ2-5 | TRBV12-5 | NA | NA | TGTGCTAGTGGTTTGTTAGAGACCCAGTACTTC | CASGLLETQYF
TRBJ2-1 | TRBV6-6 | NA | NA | TGTGCCAGCAGTTACTCCCCCGGCGCTCGAAATGAGCAGTTCTTC | CASSYSPGARNEQFF
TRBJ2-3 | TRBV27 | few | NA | TGTGCCAGCAGCCATTTAGGAAGAGGGGCGATCTCAGATACGCAGGATTTT | CASSHLGRGAISDTQDF
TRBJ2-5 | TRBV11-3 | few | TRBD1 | TGTGCCAGCAGCGCGAGAATCCCCAAAGGACAGGGGCAAGAGACCCAGTACTTC | CASSARIPKGQGQETQYF
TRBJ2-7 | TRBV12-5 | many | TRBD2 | TGTGCTAGTGGTTTGGTACGATCTAGCGGGAGAGGCGAGCAGTACTTC | CASGLVRSSGRGEQYF
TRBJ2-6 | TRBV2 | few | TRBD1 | TGTGCCAGCAGTGACATCATGCCGGACAGGGGGTCCTCTGGGGCCAACGTCCTGACTTTC | CASSDIMPDRGSSGANVLTF
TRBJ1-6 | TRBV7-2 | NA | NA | TGTGCCAGCTTGGGCCCTTTCAATTCACCCCTCCACTTT | CASLGPFNSPLHF
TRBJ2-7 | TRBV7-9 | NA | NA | TGTGCCAGCAGCTTAGGTCCGGTTTCGGTCGAGCAGTACTTC | CASSLGPVSVEQYF
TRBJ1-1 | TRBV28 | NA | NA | TGTGCCAGCAGTTTACGGTACACTGAAGCTTTCTTT | CASSLRYTEAFF
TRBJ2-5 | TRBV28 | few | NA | TGTGCCAGCAGTGGTAGGGACGTTCAAACACAAGAGACCCAGTACTTC | CASSGRDVQTQETQYF
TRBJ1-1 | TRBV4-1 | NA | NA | TGCGCCAGCAGCCTCCTAGGCGCAGGTGGGAGGTACACTGAAGCTTTCTTT | CASSLLGAGGRYTEAFF
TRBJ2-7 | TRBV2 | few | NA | TGTGCCTCACGACCGACGGAGCCCGGCTACGAGCGGTACTTC | CASRPTEPGYERYF
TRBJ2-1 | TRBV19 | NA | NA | TGTGCCAGTAATCCCCCGGGTTACAATGAGCAGTTCTTC | CASNPPGYNEQFF
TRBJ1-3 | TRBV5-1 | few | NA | TGCGCCAGCAGCTTTACGGGGGTGTCGCGCTCTGGAAACACCATATATTTT | CASSFTGVSRSGNTIYF
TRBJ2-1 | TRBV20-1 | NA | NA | TGCAGTGCTGCCTTACGAGTCTCCTACAATGAGCAGTTCTTC | CSAALRVSYNEQFF
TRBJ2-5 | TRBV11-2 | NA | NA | TGTGCCAGCAGTCGAGCTAGAGGGCAAGAGACCCAGTACTTC | CASSRARGQETQYF
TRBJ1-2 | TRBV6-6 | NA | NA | TGTGCCAGCAGTTACTCGTGGGGGAGGGAAGCTAAGGGCTACGCCTTC | CASSYSWGREAKGYAF
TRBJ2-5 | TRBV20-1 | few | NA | TGCAGTGCTAAGCCTGCCCAGGGGGGGGAACAAGAGACCCAGTACTTC | CSAKPAQGGEQETQYF
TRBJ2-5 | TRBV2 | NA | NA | TGTGCCAGCAGTGTATACAGGGAAGAGACCCAGTACTTC | CASSVYREETQYF
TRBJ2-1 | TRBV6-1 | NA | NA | TGTGCCAGCAGTGAACTAAACTCCTACAATGAGCAGTTCTTC | CASSELNSYNEQFF
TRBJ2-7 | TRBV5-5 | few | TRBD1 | TGTGCCAGCAGCTTAGCCACCGGGACAGGGGGCAACGAGCAGTACTTC | CASSLATGTGGNEQYF
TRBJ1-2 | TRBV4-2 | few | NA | TGTGCCAGCAGCCAATTCGCCCCCCGGGGCTACACCTTC | CASSQFAPRGYTF
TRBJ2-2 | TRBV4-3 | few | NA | TGCGCCAGCAGCCAAGGAACGCAGTTCACCGGGGAGCTGTTTTTT | CASSQGTQFTGELFF
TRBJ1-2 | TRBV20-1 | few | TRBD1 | TGCAGTGCGGGGACAGGGAATATCTATGGCTACACCTTC | CSAGTGNIYGYTF
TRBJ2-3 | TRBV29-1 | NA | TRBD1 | TGCAGCGTTGATAAACCGGGACAGGGTTTTGTAGATACGCAGTATTTT | CSVDKPGQGFVDTQYF
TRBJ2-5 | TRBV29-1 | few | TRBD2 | TGCAGCGTCCGACTAGCGGGGAGTGGGGGGACCCAGTACTTC | CSVRLAGSGGTQYF
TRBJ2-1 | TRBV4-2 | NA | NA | TGTGCCAGCACCGACGCGGCGGGGAATGAGCAGTTCTTC | CASTDAAGNEQFF
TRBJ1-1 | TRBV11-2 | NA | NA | TGTGCCAGCAGCTCCTCCACAGGGACTCACTACTTATCCGGGGCTTTCTTT | CASSSSTGTHYLSGAFF
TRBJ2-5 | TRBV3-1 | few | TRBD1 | TGTGCCAGCAGCCGCACCCCCGGGACAGGGTATCGGGAGACCCAGTACTTC | CASSRTPGTGYRETQYF
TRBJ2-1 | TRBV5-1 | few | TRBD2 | TGCGCCAGCGGCGGGGGGGCTAGGTCCTACAATGAGCAGTTCTTC | CASGGGARSYNEQFF
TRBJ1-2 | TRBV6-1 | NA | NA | TGTGCCAGCACGATATTCTATGGCTACACCTTC | CASTIFYGYTF
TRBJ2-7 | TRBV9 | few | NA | TGTGCCAGCAGCACACAAATGGGGGCGGACGAGCGGTACTTC | CASSTQMGADERYF
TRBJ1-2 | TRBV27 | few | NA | TGTGCCAGCAGCACGAGGCGTACCGAGGAGCTCCTGGCTAACTATGGCTACACCTTC | CASSTRRTEELLANYGYTF
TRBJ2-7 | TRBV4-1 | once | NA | TGCGCCAGCAGCCAAGAGGCCAATAGGGGTGTCTACGAGCAGTACTTC | CASSQEANRGVYEQYF
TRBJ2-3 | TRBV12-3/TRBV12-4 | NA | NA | TGTGCCAGCAGTTCACAGAAACCTAGCACAGATACGCAGTATTTT | CASSSQKPSTDTQYF
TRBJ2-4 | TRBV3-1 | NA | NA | TGTGCCAGCAGCCATGGAGCATCCAAAAACATTCAGTACTTC | CASSHGASKNIQYF
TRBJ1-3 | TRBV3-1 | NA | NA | TGTGCCAGCAGCCAAGTGTCCACAAGAGGCTCTGGAAACACCATATATTTT | CASSQVSTRGSGNTIYF
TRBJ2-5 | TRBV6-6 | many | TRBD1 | TGTGCCAGCACCCGACAGGGAAGAGGAGAGACCCAGTACTTC | CASTRQGRGETQYF
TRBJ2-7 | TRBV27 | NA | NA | TGTGCCAGCAGATTCCGGGGAGGAGGGGGGAGGGACGAGCAGTACTTC | CASRFRGGGGRDEQYF
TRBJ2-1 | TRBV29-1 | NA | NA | TGCAGCGCGTTCCAAAGTAGCTCCTACAATGAGCAGTTCTTC | CSAFQSSSYNEQFF
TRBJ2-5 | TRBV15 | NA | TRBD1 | TGTGCCACCAGCAGGGGACAGGAACAAGAGACCCAGTACTTC | CATSRGQEQETQYF
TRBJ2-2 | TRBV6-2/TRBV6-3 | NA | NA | TGTGCCAGCAGTTACGACAGTGTAAAACCGTTCGTCCCTGAGCTGTTTTTT | CASSYDSVKPFVPELFF
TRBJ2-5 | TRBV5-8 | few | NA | TGTGCCAGCAGCCTGATCGGGGGCGCAGGGGAGACCCAGTACTTC | CASSLIGGAGETQYF
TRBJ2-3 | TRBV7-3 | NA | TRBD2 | TGTGCCAGCAGCGTGTTAGCGGGGGGCTCTCCAGATACGCAGTATTTT | CASSVLAGGSPDTQYF